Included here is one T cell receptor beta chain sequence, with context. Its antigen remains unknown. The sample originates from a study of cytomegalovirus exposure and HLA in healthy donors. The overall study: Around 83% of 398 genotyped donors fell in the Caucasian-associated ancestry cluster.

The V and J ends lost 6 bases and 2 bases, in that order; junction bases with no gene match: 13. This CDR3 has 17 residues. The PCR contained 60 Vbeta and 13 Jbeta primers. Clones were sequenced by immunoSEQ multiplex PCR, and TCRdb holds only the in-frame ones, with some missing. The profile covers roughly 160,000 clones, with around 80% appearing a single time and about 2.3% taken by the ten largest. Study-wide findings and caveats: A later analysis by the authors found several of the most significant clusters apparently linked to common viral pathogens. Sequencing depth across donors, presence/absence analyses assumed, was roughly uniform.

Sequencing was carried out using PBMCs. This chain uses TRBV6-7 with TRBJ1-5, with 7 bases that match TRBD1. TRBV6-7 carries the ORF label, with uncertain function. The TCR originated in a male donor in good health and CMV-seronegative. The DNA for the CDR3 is TGTGCCAGCAGCTTACTTTTCCAGGGGGAATGCAATCAGCCCCAGCATTTT. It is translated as CASSLLFQGECNQPQHF.